A single sample gave rise to the 20 T cell receptor beta chains below, sequenced in a study of cytomegalovirus exposure and HLA in healthy donors. PCR was performed using 60 Vbeta and 13 Jbeta primers. TCRdb's table, derived via immunoSEQ multiplex PCR, lists solely in-frame clones and lacks some. The sample holds 150,000 to 200,000 clones. The source material was PBMCs. These receptors were collected from a man aged 25-40 years in good health and CMV-seronegative.

The V gene is TRBV6-1, the J gene TRBJ2-3; 9 bases are a match to TRBD1. The CDR3 is 15 residues long. The V gene's germline CDR1 is MNHNS and CDR2 SASEGT. V lost 7 bases, J lost 4 bases, and 9 bases stayed unmatched. The CDR3: CASTLDRGVADTQYF. DNA of the CDR3: TGTGCCAGCACCCTAGACAGGGGGGTTGCAGATACGCAGTATTTT.

This chain uses TRBV27 with TRBJ1-2, with D tentatively TRBD1 (5 bases). This CDR3 is 16 amino acids long. Per germline, CDR1 MNHEY and CDR2 SMNVEV (reference sequence). V shed 6 bases and J shed 4 bases, with 21 bases lying between them. CDR3 bases: TGTGCCAGCAGCCCGACAGACTTATTCCATCTCTATGGCTACACCTTC. It translates to CASSPTDLFHLYGYTF.

The genes are TRBV19 and TRBJ1-5; TRBD1 is a possible D gene (5 bases). The V end was cut by 7 bases, the J end by 3 bases, with 10 bases between. Germline-derived CDR1 and CDR2 are LNHDA and SQIVND (reference sequence). CDR3 length equals 13 residues. The chain's CDR3 is CASTKTVNQPQHF. The CDR3 nucleotides are TGTGCCAGTACCAAGACAGTCAATCAGCCCCAGCATTTT.

The V and J genes are TRBV5-1 and TRBJ1-1; perhaps TRBD1 as D (5 bases). The CDR3 has 12 amino acids. V lost 4 bases, J lost 3 bases, and 7 bases lay in between. Germline CDR1 is SGHRS and CDR2 is YFSETQ. The chain's CDR3 is CASSPRDTEAFF. The CDR3 nucleotides read TGCGCCAGCAGCCCCAGGGACACTGAAGCTTTCTTT.

The chain is built from TRBV19 and TRBJ2-3; 7 bases align to TRBD2. The CDR3 length is 15 residues. Germline V gene data show CDR1 as LNHDA and CDR2 as SQIVND (reference sequence). V dropped 5 bases and J dropped 2; count of bases not matched to a gene: 7. CDR3 protein: CASSLTSVATDTQYF. The DNA for the CDR3 is TGTGCCAGTAGTCTCACTAGCGTAGCCACAGATACGCAGTATTTT.

The chain links TRBV28 to TRBJ2-5; TRBD1 aligns across 7 bases. The CDR3 is made up of 12 amino acids. The J segment lost 7 bases and the V segment lost 9 bases, leaving 8 bases of the junction unmatched. Germline V gives CDR1 MDHEN, CDR2 SYDVKM. CDR3 amino acids: CASRDSLWTQYF. Written as DNA, the CDR3 is TGTGCCAGTCGGGACAGCCTTTGGACCCAGTACTTC.

The chain couples TRBV25-1 to TRBJ2-2; 12 nucleotides agree with TRBD2. V lost 9 bases, J lost 5 bases, and 1 base stayed unmatched. The CDR3 has 13 amino acids. CDR1 is MGHDK and CDR2 is SYGVNS in the germline V gene. This CDR3 reads CASGLAGTGELFF. The DNA of the CDR3 is TGTGCCAGTGGACTAGCGGGGACCGGGGAGCTGTTTTTT.

The chain couples TRBV9 to TRBJ2-6, with TRBD1 as a possible D gene (6 bases). Germline V gene lookup returns CDR1 SGDLS and CDR2 YYNGEE. V was cut by 2 bases and J by 2 bases, with 8 bases left in between. There are 15 residues in the CDR3. Here the CDR3 DNA reads TGTGCCAGCAGCGTTCCAGGGGCTGGGGCCAACGTCCTGACTTTC. Residues: CASSVPGAGANVLTF. Together with reference TRBV9 and TRBJ2-6, the CDR3 gives the full variable domain: DSGVTQTPKHLITATGQRVTLRCSPRSGDLSVYWYQQSLDQGLQFLIQYYNGEERAKGNILERFSAQQFPDLHSELNLSSLELGDSALYFCASSVPGAGANVLTFGAGSRLTVL.

J is TRBJ2-7 and V is TRBV11-2; 11 positions agree with TRBD2. The V and J ends lost 3 bases and 2 bases, in that order; junction bases with no gene match: 3. The CDR3 length is 15 residues. Germline CDR1 and CDR2: SGHAT and FQNNGV. CDR3: CASSFQLAGAYEQYF. The CDR3 bases are TGTGCCAGCAGCTTCCAACTAGCGGGGGCCTACGAGCAGTACTTC.

Concerning this clone itself: At one end the junction does not follow the germline gene, possibly because of a read error. Other DNA sequences from this sample encode an identical CDR3 as well. J is TRBJ2-5 and V is TRBV6-5; 9 nucleotides match TRBD2. Germline CDR1 and CDR2: MNHEY and SVGAGI. The CDR3 is 14 residues long. This CDR3 reads CASSPLAGRQTQYF. DNA of the CDR3: TGCGCCAGCAGTCCCCTAGCGGGACGCCAAACCCAGTACTTC.

The V call is TRBV27, the J call TRBJ1-5; D not certain. Trimming left V 1 base short and J 3 bases short, with 10 bases between. CDR1 and CDR2 (germline): MNHEY, SMNVEV (reference sequence). The CDR3 has 15 residues. In DNA, the CDR3 is TGTGCCAGCAGTTTATGGGCAGGCATCAATCAGCCCCAGCATTTT. Translation gives CASSLWAGINQPQHF.

This rearrangement joins TRBV14 to TRBJ1-4, with 10 bases fitting TRBD1. CDR1 SGHDN and CDR2 FVKESK come from the germline V gene. With 3 bases clipped from V and 2 bases from J, the junction kept 6 bases outside the gene matches. The CDR3 length is 17 residues. CDR3 amino acids: CASSQGQGMWTNEKLFF. The CDR3 DNA reads as TGTGCCAGCAGCCAGGGACAGGGGATGTGGACTAATGAAAAACTGTTTTTT.

The gene calls are TRBV19 and TRBJ1-2, with TRBD1 matching 9 bases. CDR1 and CDR2 (germline): LNHDA, SQIVND (reference sequence). With 7 bases clipped from V and 0 bases from J, the junction kept 6 bases outside the gene matches. The CDR3 is made up of 15 amino acids. The DNA of the CDR3 is TGTGCCAGTATGGGACAGGGCGCGTCTAACTATGGCTACACCTTC. It translates to CASMGQGASNYGYTF. The full variable domain, its missing parts supplied by reference TRBV19 and TRBJ1-2, is DGGITQSPKYLFRKEGQNVTLSCEQNLNHDAMYWYRQDPGQGLRLIYYSQIVNDFQKGDIAEGYSVSREKKESFPLTVTSAQKNPTAFYLCASMGQGASNYGYTFGSGTRLTVV.

The chain employs TRBV5-4 and TRBJ2-1, with no clear D. The germline V gene has CDR1 SGHNT and CDR2 YYREEE (reference sequence). V was trimmed by 0 bases and J by 6 bases, leaving 13 bases between them. CDR3 size: 15 residues. The CDR3 region has the DNA TGTGCCAGCAGCTTGGCTGGGCCAAGCATCAATGAGCAGTTCTTC. Its protein product is CASSLAGPSINEQFF.

V gene TRBV2 combines with J gene TRBJ2-1; D possibly corresponds to TRBD2 (5 bases). The CDR3 totals 14 residues. Trimming removed 4 bases at V and 7 bases at J, with 14 bases between. Germline loops: CDR1 SNHLY, CDR2 FYNNEI. DNA for the CDR3: TGTGCCAGCAGTGTACGGGGAGTGGGGAATGAGCAGTTCTTC. Translated, it gives CASSVRGVGNEQFF.

The rearrangement uses TRBV11-3 and TRBJ2-5, with 8 nucleotides matching TRBD2. After removal of 7 bases from V and 5 bases from J, the junction contained 6 bases not matched to a gene. The CDR3 extends over 13 amino acids. Germline V lookup: CDR1 SGHNT, CDR2 YENEEA. The CDR3 is CASTTGGRETQYF. CDR3 DNA sequence: TGTGCCAGCACGACGGGGGGGAGGGAGACCCAGTACTTC.

The genes are TRBV7-9 and TRBJ1-5; D unresolved. The CDR3 runs to 13 residues. Trimming pared 3 bases from V and 5 bases from J, leaving 8 bases between. Germline loops: CDR1 SEHNR, CDR2 FQNEAQ (reference sequence). The CDR3, as DNA: TGTGCCAGCAGCTTTAGTACCGATCAGCCCCAGCATTTT. It translates to CASSFSTDQPQHF.

CDR3 in DNA: TGTGCCAGTAGTATTCGGGGGACAGGGCCGTTTGGGAATCAGCCCCAGCATTTT. It specifies CASSIRGTGPFGNQPQHF. The rearrangement links TRBV19 to TRBJ1-5; 9 bases match TRBD1. CDR1 and CDR2 (germline): LNHDA, SQIVND (reference sequence). J gave up 4 bases and V 3 bases, and 13 bases lay outside the gene matches. The CDR3 is made up of 18 amino acids.

This chain uses TRBV20-1 with TRBJ2-5, with 8 bases identical to TRBD1. Germline V lookup: CDR1 DFQATT, CDR2 SNEGSKA (reference sequence). The trim removed 8 bases at V and 5 bases at J, leaving 4 bases unmatched. This CDR3 contains 11 residues. CDR3 coding DNA: TGCAGTTTCGGACAGGGTGAGACCCAGTACTTC. Amino acids: CSFGQGETQYF.

In DNA, the CDR3 is TGTGCCAGCAGCTTGGGGACAGGGGGCCACAATGAGCAGTTCTTC. Its protein is CASSLGTGGHNEQFF. The chain employs TRBV5-4 and TRBJ2-1, with 11 positions matching TRBD1. The germline V gene encodes CDR1 SGHNT and CDR2 YYREEE (reference sequence). With 0 bases clipped from V and 5 bases from J, the junction kept 1 base outside the gene matches. CDR3 length equals 15 residues.